What follows are 2 T cell receptor beta chains derived from one specimen sequenced in a study of shared clonotypes between healthy human individuals. Clones were read by immunoSEQ multiplex PCR, and TCRdb kept only the in-frame ones, dropping some. Counted here are hundreds of thousands of clones, roughly 77% occurring once; the ten biggest clones make up under 15%. The sequenced sample was PBMCs. Every receptor here comes from a woman in her forties in good health. Some clones in this sample may be carry-over from other donors' samples.

V and J are TRBV27 and TRBJ2-3; D unresolved. The CDR3 has 11 amino acids. Per the germline V gene, CDR1 is MNHEY and CDR2 is SMNVEV (reference sequence). V lost 5 bases to trimming and J lost 8 bases, with 8 bases between them. CDR3 nucleotide sequence: TGTGCCAGCAGTACCCCAGGTACGCAGTATTTT. This sequence encodes CASSTPGTQYF.

The chain has TRBV15 and TRBJ2-3, with D perhaps TRBD1 or TRBD2 (5 bases each). V gave up 1 base and J gave up 6 bases, with 14 bases separating them. The CDR3 covers 15 residues. Germline V CDR1 and CDR2: LNHNV, YYDKDF (reference sequence). CDR3 amino acids: CATSRGGKPLDTQYF. The DNA for the CDR3 is TGTGCCACCAGCAGAGGGGGGAAACCCCTGGATACGCAGTATTTT.